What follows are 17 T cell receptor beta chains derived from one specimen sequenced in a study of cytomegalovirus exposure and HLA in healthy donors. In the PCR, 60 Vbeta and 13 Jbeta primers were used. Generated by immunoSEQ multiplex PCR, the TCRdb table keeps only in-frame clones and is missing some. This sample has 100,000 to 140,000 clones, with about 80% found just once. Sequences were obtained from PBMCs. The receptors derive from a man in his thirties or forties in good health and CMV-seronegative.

The CDR3 DNA reads TGTGCCAGCAGCGTAGGGCAGGGGGTCGGAGGCTACACCTTC. Amino acids: CASSVGQGVGGYTF. This chain links TRBV9 with TRBJ1-2, with 7 positions matching TRBD1. The CDR3 runs 14 residues. Losses at the gene ends were 0 bases for V and 8 bases for J; bases not matched to a gene: 7. CDR1 is SGDLS and CDR2 is YYNGEE in the germline V gene.

The CDR3 protein is CASRGQETQYF. In DNA form, the CDR3 reads TGTGCCAGCCGGGGCCAAGAGACCCAGTACTTC. V gene TRBV6-5 combines with J gene TRBJ2-5, with D possibly TRBD2 on 5 matching bases. This CDR3 region has 11 residues. Germline CDR1 is MNHEY and CDR2 is SVGAGI. V lost 8 bases to trimming and J lost 1 base, with 5 bases between them.

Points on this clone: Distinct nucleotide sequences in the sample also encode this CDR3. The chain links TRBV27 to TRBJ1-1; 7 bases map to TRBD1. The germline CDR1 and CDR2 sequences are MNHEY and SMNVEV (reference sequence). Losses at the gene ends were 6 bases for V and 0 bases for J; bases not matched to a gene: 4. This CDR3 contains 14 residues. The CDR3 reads CASSWGQLNTEAFF. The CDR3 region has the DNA TGTGCCAGCAGCTGGGGACAGCTGAACACTGAAGCTTTCTTT.

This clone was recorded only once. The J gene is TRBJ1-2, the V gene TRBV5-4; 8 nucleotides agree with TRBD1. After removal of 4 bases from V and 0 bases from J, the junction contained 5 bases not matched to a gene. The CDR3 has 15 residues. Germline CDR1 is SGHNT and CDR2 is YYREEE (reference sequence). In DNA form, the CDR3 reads TGTGCCAGCAGCACAGGACAGGGCGCTAACTATGGCTACACCTTC. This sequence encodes CASSTGQGANYGYTF.

The CDR3 region has the DNA TGTGCCACCCTACGTGGAGGTACTGGAAACACCATATATTTT. As protein: CATLRGGTGNTIYF. V is TRBV28 and J is TRBJ1-3; D is ambiguous. This CDR3 region has 14 residues. V was cut by 10 bases and J by 2 bases, with 15 bases left in between. From germline, CDR1 is MDHEN and CDR2 SYDVKM. The variable domain in full, completed from reference TRBV28 and TRBJ1-3, reads DVKVTQSSRYLVKRTGEKVFLECVQDMDHENMFWYRQDPGLGLRLIYFSYDVKMKEKGDIPEGYSVSREKKERFSLILESASTNQTSMYLCATLRGGTGNTIYFGEGSWLTVV.

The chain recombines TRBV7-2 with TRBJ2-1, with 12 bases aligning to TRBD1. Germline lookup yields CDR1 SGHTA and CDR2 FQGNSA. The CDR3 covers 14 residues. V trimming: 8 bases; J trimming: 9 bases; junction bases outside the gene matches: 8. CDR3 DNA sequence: TGTGCCAGCCTCTCGGGACAGGGGGCTGGTGAGCAGTTCTTC. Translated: CASLSGQGAGEQFF.

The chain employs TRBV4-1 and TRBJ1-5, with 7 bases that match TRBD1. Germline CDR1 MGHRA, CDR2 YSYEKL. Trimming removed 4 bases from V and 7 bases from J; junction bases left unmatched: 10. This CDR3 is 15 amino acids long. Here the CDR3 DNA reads TGCGCCAGCAGCCTACATTACAGGGGAGGACAGCCCCAGCATTTT. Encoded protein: CASSLHYRGGQPQHF.

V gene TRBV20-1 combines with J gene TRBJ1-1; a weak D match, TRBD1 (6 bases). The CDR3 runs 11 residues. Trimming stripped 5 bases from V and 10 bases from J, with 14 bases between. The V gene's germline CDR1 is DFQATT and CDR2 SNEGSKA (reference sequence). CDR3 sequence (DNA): TGCAGTGCTTCGAGGGGGATCGGAGCTTTCTTT. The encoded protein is CSASRGIGAFF.

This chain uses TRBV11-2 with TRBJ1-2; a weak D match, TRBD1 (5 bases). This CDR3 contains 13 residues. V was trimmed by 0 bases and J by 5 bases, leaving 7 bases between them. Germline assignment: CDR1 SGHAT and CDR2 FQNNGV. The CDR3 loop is CASSLDGGYGYTF. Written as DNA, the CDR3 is TGTGCCAGCAGCTTAGACGGGGGGTATGGCTACACCTTC.

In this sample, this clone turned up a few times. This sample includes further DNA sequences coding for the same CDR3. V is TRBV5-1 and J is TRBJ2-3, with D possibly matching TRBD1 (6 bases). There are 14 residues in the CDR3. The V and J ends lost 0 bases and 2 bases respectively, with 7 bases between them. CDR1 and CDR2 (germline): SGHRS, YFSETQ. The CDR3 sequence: CASSLDRVTDTQYF. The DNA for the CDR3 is TGCGCCAGCAGCTTGGACAGGGTCACAGATACGCAGTATTTT.

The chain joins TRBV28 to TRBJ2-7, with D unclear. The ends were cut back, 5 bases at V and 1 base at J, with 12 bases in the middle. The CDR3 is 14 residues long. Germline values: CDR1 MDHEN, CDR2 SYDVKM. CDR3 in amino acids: CASSPPHRSYEQYF. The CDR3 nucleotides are TGTGCCAGCAGTCCGCCCCATCGGTCCTACGAGCAGTACTTC.

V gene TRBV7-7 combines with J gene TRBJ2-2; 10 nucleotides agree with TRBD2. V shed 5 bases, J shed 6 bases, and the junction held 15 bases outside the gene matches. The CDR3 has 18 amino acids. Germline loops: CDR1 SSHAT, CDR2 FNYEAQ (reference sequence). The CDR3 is CASSQGLSSGSVSGELFF. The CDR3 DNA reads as TGTGCCAGCAGCCAGGGGCTTTCTAGCGGGAGTGTTTCCGGGGAGCTGTTTTTT.

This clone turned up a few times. CDR3 residues: CASRSSGSSGNTIYF. As DNA, the CDR3 is TGCGCCAGCAGATCCTCGGGGTCCTCTGGAAACACCATATATTTT. The rearrangement joins TRBV5-1 to TRBJ1-3, with no clear D. Trimming stripped 5 bases from V and 0 bases from J, with 12 bases between. The length of the CDR3 is 15 residues. The germline V gene encodes CDR1 SGHRS and CDR2 YFSETQ. The whole variable domain, filled in from reference TRBV5-1 and TRBJ1-3, reads KAGVTQTPRYLIKTRGQQVTLSCSPISGHRSVSWYQQTPGQGLQFLFEYFSETQRNKGNFPGRFSGRQFSNSRSEMNVSTLELGDSALYLCASRSSGSSGNTIYFGEGSWLTVV.

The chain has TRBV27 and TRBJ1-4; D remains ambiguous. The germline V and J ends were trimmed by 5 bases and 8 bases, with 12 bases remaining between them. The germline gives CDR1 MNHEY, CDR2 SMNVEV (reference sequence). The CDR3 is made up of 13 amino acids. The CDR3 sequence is CASSLHGAEKLFF. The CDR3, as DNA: TGTGCCAGCAGTCTTCACGGTGCGGAAAAACTGTTTTTT.

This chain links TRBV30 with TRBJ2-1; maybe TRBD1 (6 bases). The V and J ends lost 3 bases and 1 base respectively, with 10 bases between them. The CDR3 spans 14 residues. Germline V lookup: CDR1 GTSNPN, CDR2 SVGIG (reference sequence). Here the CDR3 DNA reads TGTGCCTGGAGACAGGGTCCTTCCTACAATGAGCAGTTCTTC. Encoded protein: CAWRQGPSYNEQFF.

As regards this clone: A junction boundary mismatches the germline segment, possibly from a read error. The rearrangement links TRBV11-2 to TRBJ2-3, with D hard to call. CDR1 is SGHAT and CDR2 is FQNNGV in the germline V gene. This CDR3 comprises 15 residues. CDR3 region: CAGSLVARSVDTQYF. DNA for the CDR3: TGTGCCGGCAGCTTAGTTGCCAGGTCGGTAGATACGCAGTATTTT. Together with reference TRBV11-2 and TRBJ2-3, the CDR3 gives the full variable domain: EAGVAQSPRYKIIEKRQSVAFWCNPISGHATLYWYQQILGQGPKLLIQFQNNGVVDDSQLPKDRFSAERLKGVDSTLKIQPAKLEDSAVYLCAGSLVARSVDTQYFGPGTRLTVL.

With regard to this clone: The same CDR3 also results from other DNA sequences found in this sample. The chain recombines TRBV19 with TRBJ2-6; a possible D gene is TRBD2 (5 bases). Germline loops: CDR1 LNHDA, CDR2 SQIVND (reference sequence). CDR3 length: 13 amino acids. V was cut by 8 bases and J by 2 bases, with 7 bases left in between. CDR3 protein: CASRETGANVLTF. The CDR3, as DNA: TGTGCCAGTCGGGAAACTGGGGCCAACGTCCTGACTTTC.